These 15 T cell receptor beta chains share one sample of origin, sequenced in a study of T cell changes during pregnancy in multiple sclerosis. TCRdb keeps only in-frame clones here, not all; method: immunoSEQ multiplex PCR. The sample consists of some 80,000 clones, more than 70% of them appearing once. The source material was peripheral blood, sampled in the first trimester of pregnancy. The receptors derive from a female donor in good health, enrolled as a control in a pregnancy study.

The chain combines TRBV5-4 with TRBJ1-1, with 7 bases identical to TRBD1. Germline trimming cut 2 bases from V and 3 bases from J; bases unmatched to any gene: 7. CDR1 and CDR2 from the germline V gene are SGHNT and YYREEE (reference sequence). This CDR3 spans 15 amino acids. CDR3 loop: CASSFSPTGYTEAFF. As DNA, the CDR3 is TGTGCCAGCAGCTTTTCCCCGACAGGGTACACTGAAGCTTTCTTT.

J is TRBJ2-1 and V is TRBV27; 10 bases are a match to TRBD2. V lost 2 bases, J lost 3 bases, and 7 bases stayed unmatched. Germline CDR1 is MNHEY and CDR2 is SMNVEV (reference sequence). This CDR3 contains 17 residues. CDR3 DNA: TGTGCCAGCAGTTTAAGACTAGGACTAGCGGTCTACAATGAGCAGTTCTTC. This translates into CASSLRLGLAVYNEQFF.

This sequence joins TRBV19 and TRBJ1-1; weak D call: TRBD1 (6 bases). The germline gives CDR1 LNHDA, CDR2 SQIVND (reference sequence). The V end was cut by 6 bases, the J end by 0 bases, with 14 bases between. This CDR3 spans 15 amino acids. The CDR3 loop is CASRDPQGVNTEAFF. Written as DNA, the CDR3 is TGTGCCAGTAGGGATCCACAGGGCGTGAACACTGAAGCTTTCTTT.

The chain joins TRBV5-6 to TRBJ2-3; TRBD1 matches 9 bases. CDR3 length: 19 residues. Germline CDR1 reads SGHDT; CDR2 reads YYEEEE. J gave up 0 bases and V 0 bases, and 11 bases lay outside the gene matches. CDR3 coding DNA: TGTGCCAGCAGCTTGGCTCGCGGGACAGGGAGATGGAGCACAGATACGCAGTATTTT. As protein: CASSLARGTGRWSTDTQYF.

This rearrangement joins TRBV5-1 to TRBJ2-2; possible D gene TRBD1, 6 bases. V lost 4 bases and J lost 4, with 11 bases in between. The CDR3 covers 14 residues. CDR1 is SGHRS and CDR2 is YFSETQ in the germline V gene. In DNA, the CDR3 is TGCGCCAGCAGCCCCGGACAGTCCACCGGGGAGCTGTTTTTT. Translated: CASSPGQSTGELFF.

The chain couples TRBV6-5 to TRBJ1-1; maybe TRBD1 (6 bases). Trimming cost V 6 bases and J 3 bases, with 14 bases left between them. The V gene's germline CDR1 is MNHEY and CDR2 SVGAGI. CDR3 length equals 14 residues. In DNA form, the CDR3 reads TGTGCCAGCAGGCGCGAACAGGGCTACACTGAAGCTTTCTTT. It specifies CASRREQGYTEAFF.

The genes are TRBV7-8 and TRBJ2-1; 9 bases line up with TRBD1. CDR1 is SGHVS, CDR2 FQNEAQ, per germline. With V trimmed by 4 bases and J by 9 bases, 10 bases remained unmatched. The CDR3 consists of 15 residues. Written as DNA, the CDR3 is TGTGCCAGCAGCTCTCGGGACAGGGTTCTATCTGAGCAGTTCTTC. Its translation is CASSSRDRVLSEQFF.

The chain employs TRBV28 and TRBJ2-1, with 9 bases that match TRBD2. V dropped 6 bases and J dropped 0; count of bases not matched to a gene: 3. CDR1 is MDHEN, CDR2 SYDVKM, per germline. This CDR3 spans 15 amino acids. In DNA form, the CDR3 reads TGTGCCAGCAGGATTAGCGGGAGCTCCTACAATGAGCAGTTCTTC. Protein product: CASRISGSSYNEQFF.

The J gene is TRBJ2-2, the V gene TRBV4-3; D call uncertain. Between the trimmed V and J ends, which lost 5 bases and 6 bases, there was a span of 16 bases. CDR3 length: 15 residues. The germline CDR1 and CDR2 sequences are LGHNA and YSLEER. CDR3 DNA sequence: TGCGCCAGCAGCTTCGCACGGGTGGATCCCGGGGAGCTGTTTTTT. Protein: CASSFARVDPGELFF.

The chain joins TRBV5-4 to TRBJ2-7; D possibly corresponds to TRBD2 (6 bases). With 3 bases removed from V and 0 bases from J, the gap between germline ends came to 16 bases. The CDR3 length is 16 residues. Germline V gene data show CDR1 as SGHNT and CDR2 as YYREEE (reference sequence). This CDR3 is CASSWLDGGSSYEQYF. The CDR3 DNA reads TGTGCCAGCAGCTGGCTCGACGGGGGAAGCTCCTACGAGCAGTACTTC.

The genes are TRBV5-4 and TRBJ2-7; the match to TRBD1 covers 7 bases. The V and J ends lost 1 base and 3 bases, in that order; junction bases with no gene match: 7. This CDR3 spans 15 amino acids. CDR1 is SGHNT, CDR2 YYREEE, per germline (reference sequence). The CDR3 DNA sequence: TGTGCCAGCAGCTTGACCCCAGGGGGATTCTACGAGCAGTACTTC. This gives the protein CASSLTPGGFYEQYF.

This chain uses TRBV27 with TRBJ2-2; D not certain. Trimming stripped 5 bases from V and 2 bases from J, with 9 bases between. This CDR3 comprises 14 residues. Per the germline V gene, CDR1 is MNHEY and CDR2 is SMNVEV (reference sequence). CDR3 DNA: TGTGCCAGCAGTCCCTACTACAACACCGGGGAGCTGTTTTTT. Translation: CASSPYYNTGELFF.

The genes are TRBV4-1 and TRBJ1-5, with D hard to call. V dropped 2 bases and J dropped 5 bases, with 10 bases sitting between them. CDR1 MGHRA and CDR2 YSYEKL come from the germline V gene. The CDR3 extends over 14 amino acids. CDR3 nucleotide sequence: TGCGCCAGCAGCCAAATCTCAGAAGATCAGCCCCAGCATTTT. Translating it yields CASSQISEDQPQHF.

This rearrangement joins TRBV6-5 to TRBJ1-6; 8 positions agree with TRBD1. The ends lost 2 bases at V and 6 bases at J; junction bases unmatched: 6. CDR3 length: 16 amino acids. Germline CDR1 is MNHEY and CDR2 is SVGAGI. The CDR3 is CASSYSFGQGNSPLHF. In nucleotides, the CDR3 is TGTGCCAGCAGTTACAGTTTCGGACAGGGTAATTCACCCCTCCACTTT.

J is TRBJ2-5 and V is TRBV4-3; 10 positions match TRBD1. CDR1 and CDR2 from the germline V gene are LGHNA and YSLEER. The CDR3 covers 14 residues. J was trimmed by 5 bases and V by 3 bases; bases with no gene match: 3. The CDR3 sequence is CASSQGTGVETQYF. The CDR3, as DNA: TGCGCCAGCAGCCAGGGGACAGGGGTGGAGACCCAGTACTTC.